Below, one T cell receptor (beta chain) is given with its context. Its target antigen remains unknown. No quality values exist for individual bases; no much larger clone is one base distant. From the cysteine through the phenylalanine, the CDR3 covers 16 amino acids. Of all the DNA, just the CDR3 is kept, 48 bases in frame from base 1. The germline V gene supplies CDR1 SGHRS and CDR2 YFSETQ. V loses 4 bases at its end and J loses 2 bases; junction bases beyond the gene matches: 10. The source of the sample is a study of T-cell reconstitution after alpha-beta-depleted transplantation in children (TCRdb year 2016). As for the study more broadly: Using TCR repertoire profiling, the study quantitatively followed how T-cell immune reconstitution unfolded in children after TCRalphabeta/CD19-depleted allogeneic hematopoietic cell transplantation.

Summary of the overall study and its limitations: In some patients, the high TCRbeta diversity seen at day 60 was put down to recipient T cells and intrathymic progenitors that had survived conditioning. The apparently early alphabetaT-cell count recovery about two months after transplant was reportedly dependent on only several hundred rapidly expanded clones derived from non-depleted graft cells. Hyperexpanded clone frequencies declined over subsequent months; after one year, T-cell counts and TCRbeta diversity were mostly attributed to newly produced T cells.

This sample's treatment or condition label indicates: allogeneic hematopoietic cell transplantation with graft depleted of TCRalphabeta T cells and CD19 B cells. The transplant recipients were children given TCRalphabeta/CD19-depleted allogeneic hematopoietic cell grafts. The receptor library was made with PCR. These reads were obtained on an Illumina HiSeq 2500. TCR library preparation used molecular barcoding, with unique molecular identifiers applied to normalize quantification of the TCRbeta repertoire. The public sequencing data were trimmed at Q25 with fastp and processed into clonotypes with MiXCR by TCRdb, which kept only in-frame beta chains. One record per CDR3 amino acid sequence lists the most common genes and DNA. Present in this sample are under 250,000 distinct CDR3 sequences, approximately 15% of which were seen just once. The top ten clones comprise around 44% of the sample.

The chain joins TRBV5-1 to TRBJ2-7; TRBD2 fits 9 bases in the junction. This specimen was PBMCs, mostly from graft donor cells, taken 360 days after TCRalphabeta/CD19-depleted stem cell transplant. This sequence originates from a male patient aged 2-9 years who had a stem cell transplant for acute lymphoblastic leukemia, so the T cells may come from the graft donor. The DNA sequence is given as TGCGCCAGCAGCCCGGCGGGCGCGGGGGGGACCTACGAGCAGTACTTC. Translated, it gives CASSPAGAGGTYEQYF.